This is a list of T cell receptor beta chains from one sample in a study of vaccination effects on CD4 cells after COVID-19. Antigens of these TCRs are unknown. TCRdb's table, derived via immunoSEQ multiplex PCR, lists solely in-frame clones and lacks some. Among approximately 26,000 clones listed, 60% to 80% were seen once. Sequenced material: CD4+ T cells from PBMCs cultured with HCoV-NL63 spike peptides, taken before COVID-19 vaccination. The source of these receptors is a human donor who had a prior SARS-CoV-2 infection. Each CDR3 is given with its conserved first and last residue.

j_gene	v_gene	CDR3aa
TRBJ1-2	TRBV7-9	CASSLGGPARRYTF
TRBJ2-2	TRBV6-5	CASRAGQGSPGELFF
TRBJ2-2	TRBV5-4	CASSLPGRSGTGELFF
TRBJ2-3	TRBV5-4	CASRQSSGSTDTQYF
TRBJ1-2	TRBV18	CASSPQALYGYTF
TRBJ1-3	TRBV5-6	CASSLQGAMGNTIYF
TRBJ2-3	TRBV7-3	CASSIQGTDTQYF
TRBJ2-1	TRBV11-3	CASSLGDYAYNEQFF
TRBJ2-1	TRBV5-1	CASAGSGLYNEQFF
TRBJ2-2	TRBV29-1	CSVAASTSVNTGELFF
TRBJ1-3	TRBV11-2	CASSLGGGNTIYF
TRBJ2-3	TRBV27	CASRYMGGDSTDTQYF
TRBJ1-2	TRBV7-9	CASSPLTGPNYGYTF
TRBJ2-1	TRBV6-5	CASSRIGTAYNEQFF
TRBJ2-7	TRBV5-1	CASSLRDGSYEQYF
TRBJ2-3	TRBV2	CASSGFGTDTQYF
TRBJ2-5	TRBV5-1	CASSYSTPGQGKETQYF
TRBJ2-5	TRBV21-1	CASSLAKPGTAHPYQETQYF
TRBJ2-7	TRBV6-5	CASSSRWSGRPYEQYF
TRBJ2-1	TRBV30	CAWSPPGLSSGEQFF
TRBJ1-5	TRBV27	CASSRQGASNQPQHF
TRBJ1-5	TRBV9	CASSPKNSYNQPQHF
TRBJ2-5	TRBV7-9	CASSLWGREETQYF
TRBJ2-7	TRBV5-4	CASSRDRGQGEQYF
TRBJ1-3	TRBV3-1/TRBV3-2	CASSQGGNTIYF
TRBJ2-1	TRBV5-4	CASSRTGTSPHNEQFF
TRBJ2-6	TRBV7-9	CASSFLRHSGANVLTF
TRBJ2-1	TRBV5-1	CASSLRMSSYNEQFF
TRBJ2-7	TRBV5-1	CASSLRGGGYEQYF
TRBJ2-1	TRBV4-1	CASSRWGPGNEQFF
TRBJ1-1	TRBV9	CASSWGDGNTEAFF
TRBJ1-2	TRBV11-3	CASSYGSEAGYGYTF
TRBJ2-3	TRBV5-1	CASRMGWDTQYF
TRBJ2-7	TRBV29-1	CSVGRLAGGEQYF
TRBJ2-3	TRBV6-5	CASRVVDPEPQYF
TRBJ2-7	TRBV7-9	CASSLVQGTEQYF
TRBJ2-2	TRBV4-2	CASSQDGTSGREELFF
TRBJ2-7	TRBV7-2	CASSPGAPGYEQYF
TRBJ2-1	TRBV11-1	CASRLTWRDTNEQFF
TRBJ2-3	TRBV5-4	CASSPQRELDTQYF
TRBJ1-6	TRBV5-4	CASSLEGALNSPLHF
TRBJ2-6	TRBV28	CATLPPLQGSGANVLTF
TRBJ2-7	TRBV21-1	CASSNQGDACYEQYF
TRBJ1-3	TRBV3-1/TRBV3-2	CASSQGRSSGNTIYF
TRBJ1-1	TRBV10-3	CAITERGDTEAFF
TRBJ2-1	TRBV7-3	CASSLAGTSGLNEQFF
TRBJ2-1	TRBV6-4	CASSELAGGYNEQFF
TRBJ2-2	TRBV4-2	CASSPPSGTGQTGELFF
TRBJ2-7	TRBV7-2	CASSLRRDSYEQYF
TRBJ2-5	TRBV21-1	CASSNSWTSGRWSEETQYF
TRBJ2-5	TRBV3-1/TRBV3-2	CASSSLGVGRETQYF
TRBJ2-4	TRBV2	CASSDRRAKNIQYF
TRBJ2-2	TRBV18	CASSSAKREYVNTGELFF
TRBJ2-5	TRBV7-3	CASSSQPGPEETQYF
TRBJ2-5	TRBV5-1	CASSLGETGQETQYF